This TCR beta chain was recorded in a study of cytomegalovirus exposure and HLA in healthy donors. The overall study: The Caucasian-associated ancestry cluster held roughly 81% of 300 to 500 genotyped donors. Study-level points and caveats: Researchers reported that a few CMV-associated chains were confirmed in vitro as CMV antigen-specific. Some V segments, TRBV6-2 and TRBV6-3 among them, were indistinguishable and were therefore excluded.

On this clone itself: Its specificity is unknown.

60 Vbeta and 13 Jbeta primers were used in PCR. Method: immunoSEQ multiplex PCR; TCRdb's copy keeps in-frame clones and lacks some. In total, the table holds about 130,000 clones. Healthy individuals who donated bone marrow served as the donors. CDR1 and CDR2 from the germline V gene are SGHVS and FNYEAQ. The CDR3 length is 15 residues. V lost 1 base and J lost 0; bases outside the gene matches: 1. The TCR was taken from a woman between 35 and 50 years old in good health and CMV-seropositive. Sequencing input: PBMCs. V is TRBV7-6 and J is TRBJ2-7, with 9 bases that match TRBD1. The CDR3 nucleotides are TGTGCCAGCAGCTTAGGGACAGGGGTCTCCTACGAGCAGTACTTC. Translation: CASSLGTGVSYEQYF.